The rows below give T cell receptor beta chains drawn from one sample of a study of T cell repertoires in ileal Crohn's disease. TCRdb's table, derived via immunoSEQ multiplex PCR, lists solely in-frame clones and lacks some. The data contain some 16,000 clones, approximately 92% of them singletons. Material: ileal tissue. These receptors were obtained from an adult with Crohn's disease. CDR3s include the opening cysteine and the closing phenylalanine or tryptophan. D genes are given only for firm matches. Rows give clone size only sometimes, using once, few, many, or a class for an expanded clone.

V gene: TRBV30
clone size: -
CDR3 length: 17
J gene: TRBJ1-4
D gene: -
CDR3 protein: CAWSVGRADWRGEKLFF
CDR3 DNA: TGTGCCTGGAGTGTAGGGAGGGCCGACTGGAGGGGTGAAAAACTGTTTTTT

V gene: TRBV4-3
clone size: -
CDR3 length: 16
J gene: TRBJ2-1
D gene: TRBD2
CDR3 protein: CASSQGYPISGGFQFF
CDR3 DNA: TGCGCCAGCAGCCAAGGGTACCCCATCAGCGGGGGCTTCCAGTTCTTC

V gene: TRBV19
clone size: -
CDR3 length: 14
J gene: TRBJ1-2
D gene: -
CDR3 protein: CASRDETLGYGYTF
CDR3 DNA: TGTGCCAGTAGGGACGAAACACTAGGCTATGGCTACACCTTC

V gene: TRBV18
clone size: -
CDR3 length: 14
J gene: TRBJ1-6
D gene: TRBD1
CDR3 protein: CASSPTGRDSPLHF
CDR3 DNA: TGTGCCAGCTCACCGACAGGGCGTGACTCACCCCTCCACTTT

V gene: TRBV5-1
clone size: -
CDR3 length: 15
J gene: TRBJ2-2
D gene: -
CDR3 protein: CASSSTALNTGELFF
CDR3 DNA: TGCGCCAGCAGCTCTACCGCTCTGAACACCGGGGAGCTGTTTTTT

V gene: TRBV6-6
clone size: -
CDR3 length: 11
J gene: TRBJ2-7
D gene: -
CDR3 protein: CASSYSKVLYF
CDR3 DNA: TGTGCCAGCAGTTACTCGAAAGTTCTGTACTTC

V gene: TRBV18
clone size: -
CDR3 length: 16
J gene: TRBJ2-5
D gene: TRBD2
CDR3 protein: CASSPPGLAGGETQYF
CDR3 DNA: TGTGCCAGCTCACCGCCGGGACTAGCGGGGGGAGAGACCCAGTACTTC

V gene: TRBV25-1
clone size: -
CDR3 length: 13
J gene: TRBJ2-7
D gene: -
CDR3 protein: CASSEWGDYEQYF
CDR3 DNA: TGTGCCAGCAGTGAATGGGGCGACTACGAGCAGTACTTC

V gene: TRBV5-1
clone size: -
CDR3 length: 19
J gene: TRBJ2-3
D gene: -
CDR3 protein: CASSHWRSAEGAFTDTQYF
CDR3 DNA: TGCGCCAGCAGCCATTGGCGGAGCGCAGAGGGCGCCTTTACAGATACGCAGTATTTT

V gene: TRBV14
clone size: -
CDR3 length: 14
J gene: TRBJ2-7
D gene: -
CDR3 protein: CASSQSSGRYEQYF
CDR3 DNA: TGTGCCAGCAGCCAATCGAGCGGCCGGTACGAGCAGTACTTC

V gene: TRBV18
clone size: -
CDR3 length: 14
J gene: TRBJ2-7
D gene: TRBD2
CDR3 protein: CASSPTGGSYEQYF
CDR3 DNA: TGTGCCAGCTCACCAACGGGAGGGTCCTACGAGCAGTACTTC

V gene: TRBV7-9
clone size: -
CDR3 length: 13
J gene: TRBJ1-2
D gene: -
CDR3 protein: CASSLNSLYGYTF
CDR3 DNA: TGTGCCAGCAGCTTAAACAGCCTCTATGGCTACACCTTC

V gene: TRBV5-6
clone size: -
CDR3 length: 15
J gene: TRBJ1-1
D gene: -
CDR3 protein: CASRLDQGINTEAFF
CDR3 DNA: TGTGCCAGCAGACTAGACCAGGGCATCAACACTGAAGCTTTCTTT

V gene: TRBV5-6
clone size: -
CDR3 length: 15
J gene: TRBJ2-3
D gene: -
CDR3 protein: CASSLEGLLTDTQYF
CDR3 DNA: TGTGCCAGCAGCTTGGAGGGACTCCTCACAGATACGCAGTATTTT

V gene: TRBV7-9
clone size: -
CDR3 length: 14
J gene: TRBJ1-2
D gene: TRBD1
CDR3 protein: CASSLDREGYGYTF
CDR3 DNA: TGTGCCAGCAGCTTGGACAGGGAGGGCTATGGCTACACCTTC

V gene: TRBV19
clone size: -
CDR3 length: 15
J gene: TRBJ1-2
D gene: -
CDR3 protein: CASSDPRGGLHGYTF
CDR3 DNA: TGTGCCAGTTCAGACCCACGGGGCGGTCTCCATGGCTACACCTTC

V gene: TRBV23-1
clone size: few
CDR3 length: 15
J gene: TRBJ2-1
D gene: -
CDR3 protein: CASSHRLSKTNEQFF
CDR3 DNA: TGCGCCAGCAGTCACAGGCTCTCGAAGACTAATGAGCAGTTCTTC

V gene: TRBV18
clone size: -
CDR3 length: 15
J gene: TRBJ1-1
D gene: -
CDR3 protein: CASSPAGMVNTEAFF
CDR3 DNA: TGTGCCAGCTCACCAGCGGGGATGGTGAACACTGAAGCTTTCTTT

V gene: TRBV6-4
clone size: -
CDR3 length: 16
J gene: TRBJ2-7
D gene: -
CDR3 protein: CASSDLIQGGPYEQYF
CDR3 DNA: TGTGCCAGCAGTGACCTTATACAGGGAGGCCCCTACGAGCAGTACTTC

V gene: TRBV19
clone size: few
CDR3 length: 14
J gene: TRBJ1-1
D gene: -
CDR3 protein: CASSIEGGGTEAFF
CDR3 DNA: TGTGCCAGTAGTATAGAAGGCGGCGGGACTGAAGCTTTCTTT

V gene: TRBV5-5
clone size: -
CDR3 length: 14
J gene: TRBJ1-3
D gene: -
CDR3 protein: CASSLWASGNTIYF
CDR3 DNA: TGTGCCAGCAGCTTGTGGGCATCTGGAAACACCATATATTTT

V gene: TRBV21-1
clone size: -
CDR3 length: 15
J gene: TRBJ2-5
D gene: -
CDR3 protein: CASRPTDGEQETQYF
CDR3 DNA: TGTGCCAGCAGACCAACGGACGGAGAACAAGAGACCCAGTACTTC

V gene: TRBV4-1
clone size: -
CDR3 length: 13
J gene: TRBJ2-3
D gene: -
CDR3 protein: CASSPLRGDTQYF
CDR3 DNA: TGCGCCAGCAGCCCTCTCCGGGGGGATACGCAGTATTTT

V gene: TRBV9
clone size: -
CDR3 length: 13
J gene: TRBJ2-2
D gene: -
CDR3 protein: CASSLGNPGELFF
CDR3 DNA: TGTGCCAGCAGCTTAGGGAACCCCGGGGAGCTGTTTTTT

V gene: TRBV4-3
clone size: -
CDR3 length: 15
J gene: TRBJ1-5
D gene: TRBD1
CDR3 protein: CASSQGGQGNQPQHF
CDR3 DNA: TGCGCCAGCAGCCAGGGGGGACAGGGTAATCAGCCCCAGCATTTT

V gene: TRBV5-4
clone size: -
CDR3 length: 13
J gene: TRBJ1-2
D gene: -
CDR3 protein: CASSWDNLYGYTF
CDR3 DNA: TGTGCCAGCAGCTGGGACAACCTCTATGGCTACACCTTC

V gene: TRBV2
clone size: -
CDR3 length: 14
J gene: TRBJ1-5
D gene: -
CDR3 protein: CASSAAGGNQPQHF
CDR3 DNA: TGTGCCAGCAGTGCGGCAGGGGGCAATCAGCCCCAGCATTTT